This T cell receptor beta chain was recovered during a study of ipilimumab plus nivolumab after autologous stem cell transplantation. Study-wide context: A median of 8 nivolumab and 5 ipilimumab doses were given. The myeloma cohort included high-risk transplant-naive patients and patients relapsing within 3 years of a first autologous transplant.

Checkpoint therapy with ipilimumab 1 mg/kg began 14 to 28 days after transplant. Through week 26, nivolumab 3 mg/kg IV was given weeks 1, 4, 7, 10, then biweekly. Produced via immunoSEQ multiplex PCR; TCRdb's table is partial and in-frame only. The repertoire has 9,000 to 9,500 clones, more than 65% of them found once; the top ten carry around 16%. CDR3 length: 16 amino acids. With 5 bases removed from V and 0 bases from J, the gap between germline ends came to 14 bases. CDR1 is MDHEN and CDR2 is SYDVKM in the germline V gene. This receptor was obtained from a female donor with multiple myeloma. The input for sequencing was PBMCs, taken in a trial of ipilimumab plus nivolumab as post-transplant consolidation. J is TRBJ2-1 and V is TRBV28; D unclear. CDR3 bases: TGTGCCAGCAGTCCACCTCACCCCAGCTCCTACAATGAGCAGTTCTTC. Translation gives CASSPPHPSSYNEQFF.